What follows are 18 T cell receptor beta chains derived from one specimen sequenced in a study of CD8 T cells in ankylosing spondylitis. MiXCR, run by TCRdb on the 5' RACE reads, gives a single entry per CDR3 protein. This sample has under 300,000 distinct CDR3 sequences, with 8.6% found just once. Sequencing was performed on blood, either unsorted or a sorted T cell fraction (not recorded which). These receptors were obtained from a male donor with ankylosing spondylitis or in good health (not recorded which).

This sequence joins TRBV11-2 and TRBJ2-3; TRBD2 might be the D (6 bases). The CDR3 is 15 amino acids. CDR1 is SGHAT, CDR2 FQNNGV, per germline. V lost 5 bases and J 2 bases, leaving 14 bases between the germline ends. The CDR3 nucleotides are TGTGCCAGCAGCCGCACCGCGGGGTTCACAGATACGCAGTATTTT. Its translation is CASSRTAGFTDTQYF.

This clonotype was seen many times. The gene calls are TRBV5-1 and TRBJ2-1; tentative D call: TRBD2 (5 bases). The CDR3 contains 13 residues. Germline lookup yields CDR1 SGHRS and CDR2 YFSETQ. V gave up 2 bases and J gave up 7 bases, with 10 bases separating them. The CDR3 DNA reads TGCGCCAGCAGCTTCCGGTCGGGGAATGAGCAGTTCTTC. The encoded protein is CASSFRSGNEQFF.

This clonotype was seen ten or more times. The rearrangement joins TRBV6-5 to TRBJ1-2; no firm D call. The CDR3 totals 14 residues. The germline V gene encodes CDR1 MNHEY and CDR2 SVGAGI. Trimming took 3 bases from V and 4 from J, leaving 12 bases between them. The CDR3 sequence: CASSYHGTFYGYTF. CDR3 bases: TGTGCCAGCAGTTATCATGGCACCTTCTATGGCTACACCTTC.

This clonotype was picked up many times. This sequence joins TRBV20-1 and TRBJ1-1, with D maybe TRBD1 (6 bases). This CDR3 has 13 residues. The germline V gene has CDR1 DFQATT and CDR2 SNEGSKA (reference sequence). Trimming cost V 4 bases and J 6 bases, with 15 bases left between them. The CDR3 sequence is CSATSGGQAEAFF. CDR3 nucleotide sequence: TGCAGTGCTACCTCGGGGGGGCAAGCTGAAGCTTTCTTT.

DNA of the CDR3: TGTGCCAGCAGTTTTACAGGTGGTCCCCAGCATTTT. It encodes CASSFTGGPQHF. The rearrangement joins TRBV12-3 or TRBV12-4 to TRBJ1-5, with D possibly being TRBD1 (5 bases). The V and J ends lost 3 bases and 10 bases respectively, with 10 bases between them. This CDR3 comprises 12 residues.

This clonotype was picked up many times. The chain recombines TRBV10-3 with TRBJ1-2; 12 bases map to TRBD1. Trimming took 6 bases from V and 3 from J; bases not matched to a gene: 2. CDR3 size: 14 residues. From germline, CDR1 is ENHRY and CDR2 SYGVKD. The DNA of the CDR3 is TGTGCCATCAGCGGGACAGGGGGCGACTATGGCTACACCTTC. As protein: CAISGTGGDYGYTF.

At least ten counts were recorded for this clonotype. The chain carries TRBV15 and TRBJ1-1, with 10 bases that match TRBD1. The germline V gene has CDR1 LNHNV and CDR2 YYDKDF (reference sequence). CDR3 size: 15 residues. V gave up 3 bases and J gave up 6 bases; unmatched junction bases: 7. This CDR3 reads CATSSQTGGFAEAFF. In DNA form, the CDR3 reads TGTGCCACCAGCAGCCAGACAGGGGGCTTCGCTGAAGCTTTCTTT. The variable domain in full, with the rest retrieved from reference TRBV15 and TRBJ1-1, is DAMVIQNPRYQVTQFGKPVTLSCSQTLNHNVMYWYQQKSSQAPKLLFHYYDKDFNNEADTPDNFQSRRPNTSFCFLDIRSPGLGDTAMYLCATSSQTGGFAEAFFGQGTRLTVV.

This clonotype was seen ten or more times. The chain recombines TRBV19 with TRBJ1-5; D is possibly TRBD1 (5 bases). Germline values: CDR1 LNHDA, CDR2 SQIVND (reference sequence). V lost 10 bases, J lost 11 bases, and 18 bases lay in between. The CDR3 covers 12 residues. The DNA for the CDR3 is TGTGCCACCGGGGCCCTCGGTAGGTCCCAGCATTTT. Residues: CATGALGRSQHF.

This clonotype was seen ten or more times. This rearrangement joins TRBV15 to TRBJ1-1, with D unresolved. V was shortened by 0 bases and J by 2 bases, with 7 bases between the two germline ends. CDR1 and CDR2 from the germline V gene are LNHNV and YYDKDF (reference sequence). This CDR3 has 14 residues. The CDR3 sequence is CATSRDYLNTEAFF. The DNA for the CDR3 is TGTGCCACCAGCAGAGATTATCTAAACACTGAAGCTTTCTTT.

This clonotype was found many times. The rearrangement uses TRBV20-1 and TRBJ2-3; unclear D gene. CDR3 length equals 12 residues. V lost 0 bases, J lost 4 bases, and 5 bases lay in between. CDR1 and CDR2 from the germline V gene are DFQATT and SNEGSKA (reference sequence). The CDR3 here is CSAREDADTQYF. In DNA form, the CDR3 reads TGCAGTGCTAGAGAGGATGCAGATACGCAGTATTTT.

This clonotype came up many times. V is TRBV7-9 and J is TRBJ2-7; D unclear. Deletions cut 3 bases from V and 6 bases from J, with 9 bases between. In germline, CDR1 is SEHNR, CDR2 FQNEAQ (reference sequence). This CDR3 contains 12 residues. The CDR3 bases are TGTGCCAGCAGCTTTGGTAGGGTCGAGCAGTACTTC. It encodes CASSFGRVEQYF.

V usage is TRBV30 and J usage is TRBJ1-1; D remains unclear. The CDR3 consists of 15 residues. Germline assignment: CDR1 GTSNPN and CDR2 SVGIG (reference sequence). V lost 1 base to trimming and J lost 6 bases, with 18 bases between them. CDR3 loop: CAWSEGNRPSAEAFF. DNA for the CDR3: TGTGCCTGGAGTGAAGGAAACCGGCCCTCGGCTGAAGCTTTCTTT.

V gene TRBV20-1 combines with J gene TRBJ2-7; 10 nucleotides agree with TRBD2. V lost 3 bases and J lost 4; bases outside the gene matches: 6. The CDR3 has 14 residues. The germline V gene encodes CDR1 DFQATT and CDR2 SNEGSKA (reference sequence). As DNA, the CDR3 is TGCAGTGCTAGTTCAGCTAGCGGGAGTTACGAGCAGTACTTC. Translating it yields CSASSASGSYEQYF.

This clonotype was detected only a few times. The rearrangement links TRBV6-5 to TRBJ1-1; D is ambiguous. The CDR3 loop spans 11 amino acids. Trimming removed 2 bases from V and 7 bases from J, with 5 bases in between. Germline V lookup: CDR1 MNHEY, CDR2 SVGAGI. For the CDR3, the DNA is TGTGCCAGCAGTTACAGAGGTGAAGCTTTCTTT. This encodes CASSYRGEAFF.

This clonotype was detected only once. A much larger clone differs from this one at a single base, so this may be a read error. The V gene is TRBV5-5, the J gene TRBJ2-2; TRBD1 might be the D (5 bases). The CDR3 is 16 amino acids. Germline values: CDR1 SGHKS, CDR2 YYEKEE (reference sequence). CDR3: CASSYSGIINTRELFF. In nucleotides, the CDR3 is TGTGCCAGCAGCTACTCAGGGATTATTAACACCAGGGAGCTGTTTTTT.

CDR3 DNA sequence: TGCAGTGCCAGCCGGGACCCCGGCGGGCAGTTCTTC. Translation: CSASRDPGGQFF. This chain joins TRBV20-1 and TRBJ2-1; D may match TRBD1 or TRBD2 (5 bases each). V lost 6 bases and J lost 12, with 18 bases in between. Germline lookup yields CDR1 DFQATT and CDR2 SNEGSKA (reference sequence). The CDR3 sequence is 12 residues long.

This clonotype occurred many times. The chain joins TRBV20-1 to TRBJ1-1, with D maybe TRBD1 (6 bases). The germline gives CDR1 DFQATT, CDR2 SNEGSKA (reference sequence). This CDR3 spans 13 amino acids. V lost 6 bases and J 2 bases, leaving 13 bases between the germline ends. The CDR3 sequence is CSASLQGNTEAFF. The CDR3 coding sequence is TGCAGTGCCTCGCTACAGGGAAACACTGAAGCTTTCTTT.

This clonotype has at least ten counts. CDR3 nucleotide sequence: TGTGCCAGCAGTGAAAGTGTCAACAGCTACGAGCAGTACTTC. The encoded protein is CASSESVNSYEQYF. The chain joins TRBV6-1 to TRBJ2-7; D unclear. This CDR3 is 14 amino acids long. V was cut by 2 bases and J by 3 bases, with 11 bases left in between. Germline CDR1 reads MNHNS; CDR2 reads SASEGT.